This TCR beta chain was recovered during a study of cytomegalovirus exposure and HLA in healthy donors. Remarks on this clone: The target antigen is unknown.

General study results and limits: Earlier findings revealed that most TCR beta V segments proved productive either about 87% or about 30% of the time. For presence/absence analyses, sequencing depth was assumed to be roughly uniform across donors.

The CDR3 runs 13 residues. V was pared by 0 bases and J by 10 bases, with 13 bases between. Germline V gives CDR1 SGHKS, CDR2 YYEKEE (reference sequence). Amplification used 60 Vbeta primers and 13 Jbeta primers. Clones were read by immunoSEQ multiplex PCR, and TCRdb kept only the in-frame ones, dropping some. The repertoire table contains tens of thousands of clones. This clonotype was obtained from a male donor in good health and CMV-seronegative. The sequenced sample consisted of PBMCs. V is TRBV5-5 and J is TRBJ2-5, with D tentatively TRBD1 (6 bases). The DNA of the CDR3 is TGTGCCAGCAGCTTGGTACAGGGAGTGGGCCAGTACTTC. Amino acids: CASSLVQGVGQYF.